These T cell receptor beta chains were read from a single sample in a study of blood T cell repertoires in COVID-19. The protocol was immunoSEQ multiplex PCR, while the TCRdb copy is restricted to in-frame clones and leaves out a portion. The sample has about 74,000 clones; over 75% are singletons. The sequencing input was peripheral blood. The receptors stem from a man in his 70s with active or convalescent COVID-19. Each CDR3 is given with its conserved first and last residue. Fields, in order: J gene, V gene, clone size, D gene, CDR3 DNA, CDR3 protein. D genes are given only for firm matches. Clone size, where shown, is once, few, many, or a class for clones that have expanded.

>TRBJ2-7|TRBV7-3|.|.
TGTGCCAGCAGCTTGGGGGCCCCCCCCTACGAGCAGTACTTC
CASSLGAPPYEQYF
>TRBJ1-2|TRBV4-1|few|TRBD1
TGCGCCAGCAGCCAATGGGACAGGGGGAGAAGTAACTATGGCTACACCTTC
CASSQWDRGRSNYGYTF
>TRBJ2-7|TRBV28|.|TRBD1
TGTGCCAGCAGTGGGACAGGGACGGTCGAGCAGTACTTC
CASSGTGTVEQYF
>TRBJ1-6|TRBV30|.|TRBD1
TGTGCCTGGAGTGCCGGACAGGGTGATAATTCACCCCTCCACTTT
CAWSAGQGDNSPLHF
>TRBJ2-5|TRBV3-1/TRBV3-2|.|TRBD2
TGTGCCAGCAGCCAACTAGCGGGGGGGCATGAGACCCAGTACTTC
CASSQLAGGHETQYF
>TRBJ2-1|TRBV5-5|.|.
TGTGCCAGCAGCCCCGAGGCGAGCCCCTACAATGAGCAGTTCTTC
CASSPEASPYNEQFF
>TRBJ2-6|TRBV12-3/TRBV12-4|.|.
TGTGCCGGGGGGTCGGGGGCCAACGTCCTGACTTTC
CAGGSGANVLTF
>TRBJ2-7|TRBV5-1|.|.
TGCGCCAGCAGGAACCCCGGTTACGAGCAGTACTTC
CASRNPGYEQYF
>TRBJ2-2|TRBV9|.|TRBD2
TGTGCCAGCAGCGTTGCTAGCGGGGGCGGGGAGCTGTTTTTT
CASSVASGGGELFF
>TRBJ1-5|TRBV27|.|.
TGTGCCAGCAGTTTGGGCAGCCCGTATAGCAATCAGCCCCAGCATTTT
CASSLGSPYSNQPQHF
>TRBJ2-5|TRBV6-5|few|TRBD2
TGTGCCAGCGGGTGGAGCGGGGGGACGGGAGAGACCCAGTACTTC
CASGWSGGTGETQYF
>TRBJ2-1|TRBV7-2|.|TRBD1
TGTGCCAGCAGCCACGGACAGGGGCATGAGCAGTTCTTC
CASSHGQGHEQFF
>TRBJ1-1|TRBV28|.|TRBD1
TGTGCCAGCAGTTTACAGGGGGCTGGGAACACTGAAGCTTTCTTT
CASSLQGAGNTEAFF
>TRBJ2-3|TRBV30|once|.
TGTGCCTGTGGGCAGTCAGATACGCAGTATTTT
CACGQSDTQYF
>TRBJ1-2|TRBV4-1|.|.
TGCGCCAGCAGCCAAGGGCCATCATCCAACACAAACCCCTATGGCTACACCTTC
CASSQGPSSNTNPYGYTF
>TRBJ1-3|TRBV5-1|.|.
TGCGCCAGCAGCGAACAGGGATCAGGAAACACCATATATTTT
CASSEQGSGNTIYF